A selection of T cell receptor beta chains follows, all from one sample in a study of HIV-infected patients and healthy controls. MiXCR was run by TCRdb on the 5' RACE reads, yielding one entry per CDR3 protein. This table has 12,000 or so distinct CDR3 sequences, 5% to 5.5% appearing once. What was sequenced was blood. The receptors were gathered from an adult in good health. CDR3s leave out the opening cysteine and the closing phenylalanine or tryptophan. The order of the fields is V gene, J gene, CDR3 protein.

>TRBV7-6|TRBJ2-1
ASSPAGGGYNEQF
>TRBV3-1|TRBJ1-1
ASSLQGNTEAF
>TRBV11-2|TRBJ2-3
ASSLRSGSTDTQY
>TRBV6-5|TRBJ1-4
ASSPDNEKLF
>TRBV6-5|TRBJ2-7
ASSPDRRTTYEQY
>TRBV7-8|TRBJ2-3
ASSPGWGGSSTDTQY
>TRBV7-9|TRBJ1-2
ASSLVQGLSYGYT
>TRBV4-1|TRBJ2-7
AAKQGIFYEQY
>TRBV7-6|TRBJ1-5
ASSLVSGADQPQH
>TRBV19|TRBJ1-5
ASRLSQGGSSQH
>TRBV11-2|TRBJ2-3
ASSPPGKLHTQY
>TRBV25-1|TRBJ1-2
ASSGWTGFYGYT
>TRBV18|TRBJ1-5
ASSADRDAGNQPQH
>TRBV6-5|TRBJ1-1
ASSSRGVNTEAF
>TRBV20-1|TRBJ1-1
SARDSGGGTEAF
>TRBV18|TRBJ1-1
ASSPRNQQGAQNTEAF
>TRBV6-6|TRBJ1-1
ASSPVNTEAF
>TRBV12-3/TRBV12-4|TRBJ2-3
ASSFRADTDTQY
>TRBV5-8|TRBJ2-4
ASSLDTSGGSSIQY
>TRBV9|TRBJ2-2
ASLGGLHTGELF
>TRBV11-2|TRBJ1-1
ASSLALGSSSEAF
>TRBV5-4|TRBJ2-1
ASSFPSGGSYNEQF